The clone carrying this T cell receptor (beta chain) was seen a few times. Its antigen is unknown. TCRdb re-called the 5' RACE reads through MiXCR, storing one row per CDR3 protein. Seen here are 460,000 or so distinct CDR3 sequences, 13% to 15% observed once, and the top ten hold 0.4% to 0.55%. This entry is derived from a study of identical twins. Study-wide findings and caveats: Zero-insertion analyses might be partly confounded by invariant T cells like MAIT and iNKT.

Trimming left V 6 bases short and J 1 base short, with 18 bases between. The germline V gene encodes CDR1 MNHNS and CDR2 SASEGT. The CDR3 totals 16 residues. This sample was also put to use in a study of yellow fever vaccine responses in identical twins. That source reports: It has been reported that, in twins, the vaccine T cell response seemed partly convergent and partly personalized.

Sequencing used CD4+ T cells sorted from blood. The receptor's source is a young woman in good health. The chain employs TRBV6-1 and TRBJ1-1; the D gene is possibly TRBD1 (5 bases). CDR3 sequence: CASSRPWGIRNTEAFF. As DNA, the CDR3 is TGTGCCAGCAGCCGTCCTTGGGGGATTCGGAACACTGAAGCTTTCTTT.